These 9 T cell receptor beta chains were sequenced from one sample in a study of blood T cells in healthy people across ages. Primed by a sample-barcoded 5' primer and a J-beta primer mix, a second PCR proceeded for 7 to 11 cycles. TCRdb re-derived calls from the 5' RACE reads in MiXCR, one entry per CDR3 protein. The data hold roughly 1.6 million distinct CDR3 sequences, with approximately 32% observed a single time. Sequencing was performed on blood. These receptors were taken from a woman between 25 and 40 years old in good health.

This clonotype occurred a few times. The gene calls are TRBV5-1 and TRBJ2-5; 7 nucleotides align to TRBD2. Trimming took 7 bases from V and 5 from J; bases not matched to a gene: 11. There are 14 residues in the CDR3. Germline assignment: CDR1 SGHRS and CDR2 YFSETQ. The DNA of the CDR3 is TGCGCCAGCGGCCCTAGCGGTATTGAGGAGACCCAGTACTTC. Protein: CASGPSGIEETQYF.

In this sample, this clonotype turned up a few times. The rearrangement uses TRBV7-9 and TRBJ1-6; D not certain. CDR1 SEHNR and CDR2 FQNEAQ come from the germline V gene (reference sequence). The CDR3 totals 14 residues. The V end was cut by 1 base, the J end by 8 bases, with 9 bases between. CDR3 nucleotides: TGTGCCAGCAGCTTAGGGGTTGCAGATTCACCCCTCCACTTT. Residues: CASSLGVADSPLHF.

J is TRBJ1-1 and V is TRBV27; the D gene is possibly TRBD1 (6 bases). CDR3 size: 17 residues. In germline, CDR1 is MNHEY, CDR2 SMNVEV (reference sequence). V was shortened by 5 bases and J by 1 base, with 20 bases between the two germline ends. The CDR3: CASSTILSTGPNTEAFF. The CDR3 DNA is TGTGCCAGCAGTACAATACTATCGACAGGACCGAACACTGAAGCTTTCTTT.

The V call is TRBV4-1, the J call TRBJ1-4; D is undetermined. V shed 1 base and J shed 4 bases, with 10 bases lying between them. Germline CDR1 is MGHRA and CDR2 is YSYEKL. The length of the CDR3 is 15 residues. The CDR3 spells CASSQVTGRNEKLFF. In DNA, the CDR3 is TGCGCCAGCAGCCAAGTGACCGGCCGTAATGAAAAACTGTTTTTT.

V is TRBV20-1 and J is TRBJ1-1; a possible D gene is TRBD1 (6 bases). Trimming shortened V by 5 bases and J by 0 bases, and 19 bases separated the two germline ends. Germline CDR1 reads DFQATT; CDR2 reads SNEGSKA (reference sequence). The CDR3 is 16 residues long. CDR3 nucleotides: TGCAGTGCTCCGGGGGGGCTCCATCGAATGAACACTGAAGCTTTCTTT. This sequence encodes CSAPGGLHRMNTEAFF.

The chain joins TRBV5-1 to TRBJ2-7, with 12 bases fitting TRBD2. This CDR3 has 18 residues. V lost 3 bases and J lost 3; bases outside the gene matches: 13. Looked up from germline, CDR1 is SGHRS and CDR2 is YFSETQ. As DNA, the CDR3 is TGCGCCAGCAGCTCGTCGACCATTGGACTAGCGGGAAACTACGAGCAGTACTTC. Translation: CASSSSTIGLAGNYEQYF.

This clonotype was seen a few times. J is TRBJ1-1 and V is TRBV12-3 or TRBV12-4, with TRBD1 identical over 10 bases. Trimming removed 6 bases from V and 8 bases from J; junction bases left unmatched: 3. This CDR3 is 12 amino acids long. CDR3 protein: CASRWDRGEAFF. The DNA of the CDR3 is TGTGCCAGCAGGTGGGACAGGGGCGAAGCTTTCTTT.

This chain joins TRBV28 and TRBJ2-7, with 7 bases that match TRBD2. Germline loops: CDR1 MDHEN, CDR2 SYDVKM. Germline trimming cut 7 bases from V and 5 bases from J; bases unmatched to any gene: 5. There are 12 residues in the CDR3. The CDR3 DNA follows: TGTGCCAGCACTCCCGGGGGGAACGAGCAGTACTTC. This translates into CASTPGGNEQYF.

This clonotype was seen more than once but under ten times. The rearrangement uses TRBV5-1 and TRBJ2-1; 12 positions agree with TRBD2. After removal of 3 bases from V and 5 bases from J, the junction contained 21 bases not matched to a gene. This CDR3 is built from 21 residues. CDR1 is SGHRS, CDR2 YFSETQ, per germline. The CDR3 DNA reads as TGCGCCAGCAGCTCGCCCTTGTGGCCTGGACTAGCGGGGTTCGGGCACAATGAGCAGTTCTTC. Encoded protein: CASSSPLWPGLAGFGHNEQFF.